A single count supports the clone carrying this T cell receptor (beta chain). Its specificity is not known. MiXCR, applied by TCRdb to the multiplex PCR reads, yields one record per CDR3 protein. The sample has over 250,000 distinct CDR3 sequences; around 31% are singletons. Trimming removed 7 bases at V and 5 bases at J, with 26 bases between. Germline V gene lookup returns CDR1 SNHLY and CDR2 FYNNEI. The CDR3 extends over 18 amino acids. This record comes from a study of breast tumors, draining lymph nodes, adjacent tissues. Study-level results: Most tumor T cells seemingly derive from lymph node, then expand in tumor. Compared with lymph nodes, tumors were less diverse; compared with nontumor tissue, more. The lymph node origin of tumor T cells was framed as consistent with a hypothesis, not demonstrated. Luminal-like breast cancer showed significantly greater tumor-nontumor repertoire similarity than basal-like breast cancer did.

Axillary draining lymph nodes of breast cancer patients supplied the node samples. This receptor was taken from a female donor with breast cancer. Some clones in this sample may be carry-over from other donors' samples. The sample comprised axillary lymph node tissue. This sequence joins TRBV2 and TRBJ2-2, with TRBD2 as a possible D gene (5 bases). The CDR3 DNA reads TGTGCCAGCATCCCTGCTATTGGGGAGAGGAACCCTACCGGGGAGCTGTTTTTT. This encodes CASIPAIGERNPTGELFF.